This T cell receptor beta chain emerged from a study of blood T cell repertoires in COVID-19. This table comes from immunoSEQ multiplex PCR, and its TCRdb copy is limited to in-frame clones, with some not included. The top ten clones hold 2.5% to 3.5% of a sample with some 190,000 clones, around 85% of them seen once. V was pared by 4 bases and J by 2 bases, with 12 bases between. This CDR3 has 15 amino acids. Per germline, CDR1 MDHEN and CDR2 SYDVKM. Sequencing was carried out using PBMCs or T cells enriched from blood (not recorded which). The chain joins TRBV28 to TRBJ1-5; D might be TRBD1 (5 bases). This sequence was found in a woman aged 30 to 39 who had recovered from COVID-19. In nucleotides, the CDR3 is TGTGCCAGCAGTTCAAGGGGTCTTGGCAATCAGCCCCAGCATTTT. This gives the protein CASSSRGLGNQPQHF.